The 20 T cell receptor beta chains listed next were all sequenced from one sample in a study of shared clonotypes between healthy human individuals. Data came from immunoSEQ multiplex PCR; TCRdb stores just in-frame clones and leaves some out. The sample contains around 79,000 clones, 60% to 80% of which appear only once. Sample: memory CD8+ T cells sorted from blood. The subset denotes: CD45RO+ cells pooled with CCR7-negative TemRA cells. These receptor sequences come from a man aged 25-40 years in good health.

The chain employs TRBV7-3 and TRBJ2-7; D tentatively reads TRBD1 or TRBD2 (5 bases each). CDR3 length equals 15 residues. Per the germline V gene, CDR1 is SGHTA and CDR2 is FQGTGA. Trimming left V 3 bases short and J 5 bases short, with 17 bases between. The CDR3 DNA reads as TGTGCCAGCAGCTTGTATATTCGGGGCGAACACGAGCAGTACTTC. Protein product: CASSLYIRGEHEQYF.

CDR3 DNA: TGTGCCAGCAGTTACGGCCTTATCTCCTACGAGCAGTACTTC. This sequence encodes CASSYGLISYEQYF. The chain joins TRBV6-5 to TRBJ2-7; D gene unclear. The CDR3 has 14 amino acids. CDR1 MNHEY and CDR2 SVGAGI come from the germline V gene. Trimming removed 2 bases from V and 0 bases from J, with 8 bases in between.

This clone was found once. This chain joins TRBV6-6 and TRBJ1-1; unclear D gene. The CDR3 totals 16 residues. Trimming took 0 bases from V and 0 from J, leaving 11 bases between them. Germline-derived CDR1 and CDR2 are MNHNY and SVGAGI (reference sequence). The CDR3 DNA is TGTGCCAGCAGTTACTCCACAGAAGAAATGAACACTGAAGCTTTCTTT. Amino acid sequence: CASSYSTEEMNTEAFF.

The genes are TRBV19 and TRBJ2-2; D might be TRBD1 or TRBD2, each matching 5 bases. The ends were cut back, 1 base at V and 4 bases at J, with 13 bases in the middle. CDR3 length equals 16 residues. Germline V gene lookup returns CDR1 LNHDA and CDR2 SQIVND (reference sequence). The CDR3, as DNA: TGTGCCAGTAGTATAGTAAGGGGAGTTGGCACCGGGGAGCTGTTTTTT. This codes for CASSIVRGVGTGELFF. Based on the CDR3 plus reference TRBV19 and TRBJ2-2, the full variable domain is DGGITQSPKYLFRKEGQNVTLSCEQNLNHDAMYWYRQDPGQGLRLIYYSQIVNDFQKGDIAEGYSVSREKKESFPLTVTSAQKNPTAFYLCASSIVRGVGTGELFFGEGSRLTVL.

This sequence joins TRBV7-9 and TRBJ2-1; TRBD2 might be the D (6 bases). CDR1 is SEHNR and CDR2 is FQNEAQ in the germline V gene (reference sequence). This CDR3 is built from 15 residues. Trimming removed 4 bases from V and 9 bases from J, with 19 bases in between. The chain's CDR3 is CASSSPVLATGEQFF. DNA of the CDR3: TGTGCCAGCAGCTCCCCCGTGCTAGCGACGGGTGAGCAGTTCTTC. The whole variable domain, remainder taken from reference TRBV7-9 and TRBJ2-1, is DTGVSQNPRHKITKRGQNVTFRCDPISEHNRLYWYRQTLGQGPEFLTYFQNEAQLEKSRLLSDRFSAERPKGSFSTLEIQRTEQGDSAMYLCASSSPVLATGEQFFGPGTRLTVL.

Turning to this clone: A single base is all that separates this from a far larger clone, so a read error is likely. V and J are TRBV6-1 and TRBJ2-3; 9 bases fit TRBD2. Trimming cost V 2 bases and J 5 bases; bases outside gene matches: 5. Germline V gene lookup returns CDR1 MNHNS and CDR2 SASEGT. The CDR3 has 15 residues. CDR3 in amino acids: CASSETAGGVDTQYF. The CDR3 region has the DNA TGTGCCAGCAGTGAAACAGCGGGAGGCGTAGATACGCAGTATTTT.

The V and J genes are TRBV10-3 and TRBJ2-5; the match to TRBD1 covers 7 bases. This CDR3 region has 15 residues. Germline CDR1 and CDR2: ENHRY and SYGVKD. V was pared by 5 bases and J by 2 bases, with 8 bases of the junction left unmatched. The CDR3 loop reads CAISKDRASQETQYF. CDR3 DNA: TGTGCCATCAGTAAAGACAGGGCTTCTCAAGAGACCCAGTACTTC.

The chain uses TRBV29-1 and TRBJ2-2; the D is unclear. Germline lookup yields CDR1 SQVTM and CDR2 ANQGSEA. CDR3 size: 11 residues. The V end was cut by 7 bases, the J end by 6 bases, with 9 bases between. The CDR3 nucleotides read TGCAGCGCCGAAAACTCCGGGGAGCTGTTTTTT. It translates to CSAENSGELFF.

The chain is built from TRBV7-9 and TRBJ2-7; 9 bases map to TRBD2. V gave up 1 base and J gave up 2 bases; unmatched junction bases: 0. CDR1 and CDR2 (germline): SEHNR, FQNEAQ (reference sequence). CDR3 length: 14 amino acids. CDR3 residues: CASSLGGRAYEQYF. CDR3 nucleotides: TGTGCCAGCAGCTTAGGCGGGAGGGCCTACGAGCAGTACTTC.

Here the CDR3 DNA reads TGTGCCAGCAGTGAAGCAACACGCGGAATTGGGCAGTACTTC. Its protein product is CASSEATRGIGQYF. V is TRBV6-1 and J is TRBJ2-7, with no clear D. The CDR3 covers 14 residues. Germline-derived CDR1 and CDR2 are MNHNS and SASEGT. The V and J ends lost 0 bases and 9 bases respectively, with 15 bases between them.

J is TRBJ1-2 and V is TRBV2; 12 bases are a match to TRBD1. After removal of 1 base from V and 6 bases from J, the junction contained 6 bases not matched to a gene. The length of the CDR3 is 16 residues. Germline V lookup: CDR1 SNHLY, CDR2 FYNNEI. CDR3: CASSEVGGQGADGYTF. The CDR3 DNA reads TGTGCCAGCAGTGAAGTGGGGGGACAGGGGGCCGATGGCTACACCTTC.

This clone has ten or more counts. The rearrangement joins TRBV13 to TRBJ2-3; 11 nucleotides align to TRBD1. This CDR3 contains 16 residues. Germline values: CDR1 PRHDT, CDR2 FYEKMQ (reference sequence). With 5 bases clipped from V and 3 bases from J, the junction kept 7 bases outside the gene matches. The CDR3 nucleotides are TGTGCCAGCAGCCTCCGGACAGGGGGCACGACAGATACGCAGTATTTT. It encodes CASSLRTGGTTDTQYF.

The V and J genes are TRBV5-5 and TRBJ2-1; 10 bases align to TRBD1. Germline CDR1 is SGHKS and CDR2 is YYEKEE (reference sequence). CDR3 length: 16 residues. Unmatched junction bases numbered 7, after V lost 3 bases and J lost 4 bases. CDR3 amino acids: CASSSLDRGLYNEQFF. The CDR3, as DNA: TGTGCCAGCAGCTCCCTCGACAGGGGGCTTTACAATGAGCAGTTCTTC. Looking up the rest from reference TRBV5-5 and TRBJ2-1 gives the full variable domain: DAGVTQSPTHLIKTRGQQVTLRCSPISGHKSVSWYQQVLGQGPQFIFQYYEKEERGRGNFPDRFSARQFPNYSSELNVNALLLGDSALYLCASSSLDRGLYNEQFFGPGTRLTVL.

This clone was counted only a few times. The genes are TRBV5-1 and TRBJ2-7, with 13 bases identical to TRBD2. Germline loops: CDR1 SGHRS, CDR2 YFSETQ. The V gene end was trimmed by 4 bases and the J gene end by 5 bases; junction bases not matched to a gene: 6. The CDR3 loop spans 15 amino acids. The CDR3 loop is CASSAGTSGMHEQYF. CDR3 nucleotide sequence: TGCGCCAGCAGCGCCGGGACTAGCGGGATGCACGAGCAGTACTTC.

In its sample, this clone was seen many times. The CDR3 loop reads CASSESPYNEQFF. Written as DNA, the CDR3 is TGTGCCAGCAGTGAATCCCCCTACAATGAGCAGTTCTTC. The chain recombines TRBV6-4 with TRBJ2-1, with no clear D. This CDR3 has 13 residues. Germline-derived CDR1 and CDR2 are MRHNA and SNTAGT. V lost 3 bases and J 2 bases, leaving 5 bases between the germline ends.

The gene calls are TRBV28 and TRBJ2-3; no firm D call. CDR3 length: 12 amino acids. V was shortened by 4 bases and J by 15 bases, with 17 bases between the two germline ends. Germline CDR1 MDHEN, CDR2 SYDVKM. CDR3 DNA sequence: TGTGCCAGCAGTTGGTCCCCCCTCTTGCTTTATTTT. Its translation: CASSWSPLLLYF.

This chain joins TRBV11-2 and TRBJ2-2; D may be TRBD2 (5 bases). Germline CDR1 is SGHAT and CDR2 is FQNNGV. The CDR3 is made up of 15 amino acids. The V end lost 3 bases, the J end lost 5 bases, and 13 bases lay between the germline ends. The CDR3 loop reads CASSFGGSGTGELFF. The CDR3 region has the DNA TGTGCCAGCAGCTTTGGTGGGAGTGGAACCGGGGAGCTGTTTTTT.

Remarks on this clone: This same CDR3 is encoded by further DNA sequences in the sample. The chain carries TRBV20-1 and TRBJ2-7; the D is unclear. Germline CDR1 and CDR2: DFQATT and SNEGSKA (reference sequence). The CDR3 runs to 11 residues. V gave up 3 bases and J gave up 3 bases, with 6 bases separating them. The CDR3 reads CSASPGYEQYF. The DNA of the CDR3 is TGCAGTGCTAGTCCTGGCTACGAGCAGTACTTC.

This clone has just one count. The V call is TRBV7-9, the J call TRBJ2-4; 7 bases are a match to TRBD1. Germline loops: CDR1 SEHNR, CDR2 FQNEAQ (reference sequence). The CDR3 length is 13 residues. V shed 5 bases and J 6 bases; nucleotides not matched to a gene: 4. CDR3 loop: CASSPRDRNIQYF. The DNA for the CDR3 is TGTGCCAGCAGCCCAAGGGACAGAAACATTCAGTACTTC.

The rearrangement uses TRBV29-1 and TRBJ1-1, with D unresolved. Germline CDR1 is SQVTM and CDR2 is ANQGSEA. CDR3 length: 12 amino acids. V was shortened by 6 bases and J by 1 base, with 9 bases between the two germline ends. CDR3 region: CSVTWQNTEAFF. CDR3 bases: TGCAGCGTAACTTGGCAGAACACTGAAGCTTTCTTT.